Below are 3 T cell receptor beta chains sequenced from a single sample in a study of resident and recirculating memory T cells in vitiligo. Produced via immunoSEQ multiplex PCR; TCRdb's table is partial and in-frame only. The sample has about 45,000 clones; 85% to 95% are singletons. Sequencing was carried out using blood. These receptors were obtained from a male donor with vitiligo.

The chain employs TRBV6-4 and TRBJ2-3; no firm D call. CDR1 MRHNA and CDR2 SNTAGT come from the germline V gene. The CDR3 is 14 residues long. V was clipped by 0 bases and J by 6 bases, with 10 bases between them. CDR3 DNA sequence: TGTGCCAGCAGTGACTCAGAGAATGCGGATACGCAGTATTTT. It is translated as CASSDSENADTQYF.

This chain connects TRBV5-8 to TRBJ2-3; 9 bases line up with TRBD1. The V gene end was trimmed by 4 bases and the J gene end by 4 bases; junction bases not matched to a gene: 4. The CDR3 sequence is 14 residues long. Germline lookup yields CDR1 SGHTS and CDR2 YDEGEE. For the CDR3, the DNA is TGTGCCAGCAGCCCGGGACAGGGAGCAGATACGCAGTATTTT. As protein: CASSPGQGADTQYF.

V and J are TRBV7-2 and TRBJ2-3; TRBD1 might be the D (5 bases). Trimming removed 4 bases at V and 2 bases at J, with 10 bases between. The germline V gene encodes CDR1 SGHTA and CDR2 FQGNSA. The CDR3 length is 14 residues. The CDR3 sequence is CASSSGQTTDTQYF. CDR3 bases: TGTGCCAGCAGCTCTGGACAAACCACAGATACGCAGTATTTT.